Listed here are 26 T cell receptor beta chains from one sample, sequenced in a study of read filtering for tumor transcriptome and immune sequencing. From around 0.4 ug of RNA, a library with molecular barcoded alpha/delta and beta/gamma adaptors was made. TCRdb re-called the reads through MiXCR, storing one row per CDR3 protein. The repertoire consists of more than 30,000 distinct CDR3 sequences, with less than 20% occurring once and the leading ten covering 16%. The sample taken for sequencing was a population of CD138-negative cells sorted from bone marrow. These receptors came from a donor aged 40 or over with multiple myeloma.

This clonotype was detected a few times. The chain has TRBV15 and TRBJ2-3, with D hard to call. Per the germline V gene, CDR1 is LNHNV and CDR2 is YYDKDF (reference sequence). The CDR3 length is 14 residues. With 7 bases removed from V and 1 base from J, the gap between germline ends came to 12 bases. The CDR3 coding sequence is TGTGCCACCAAAGATGGATTCGGCACAGATACGCAGTATTTT. Protein sequence: CATKDGFGTDTQYF.

This clonotype has ten or more counts. The V and J genes are TRBV20-1 and TRBJ2-3, with TRBD2 matching over 7 bases. The CDR3 loop spans 16 amino acids. The trim removed 2 bases at V and 5 bases at J, leaving 13 bases unmatched. CDR1 DFQATT and CDR2 SNEGSKA come from the germline V gene (reference sequence). For the CDR3, the DNA is TGCAGTGCTAGACCTTACATCTTGGGGGGGGGAGATACGCAGTATTTT. Translation gives CSARPYILGGGDTQYF.

This clonotype was detected ten times or more. The genes are TRBV6-5 and TRBJ2-3, with 12 nucleotides matching TRBD2. Germline trimming cut 2 bases from V and 4 bases from J; bases unmatched to any gene: 13. The CDR3 has 19 amino acids. CDR1 and CDR2 from the germline V gene are MNHEY and SVGAGI. The CDR3 DNA sequence: TGTGCCAGCAGTTACGTATCCAGGGCACTAGCGGGGGGCGCAGATACGCAGTATTTT. Its protein is CASSYVSRALAGGADTQYF.

This clonotype was seen at least ten times. For the CDR3, the DNA is TGTGCCAGCGGCCGGGAAAGACTAGCCAAAAACATTCAGTACTTC. Protein product: CASGRERLAKNIQYF. The chain is built from TRBV2 and TRBJ2-4; weak D call: TRBD2 (5 bases). V dropped 8 bases and J dropped 0 bases, with 14 bases sitting between them. Looked up from germline, CDR1 is SNHLY and CDR2 is FYNNEI. This CDR3 has 15 amino acids.

Many counts were recorded for this clonotype. This chain joins TRBV20-1 and TRBJ1-5, with D uncertain. Germline V lookup: CDR1 DFQATT, CDR2 SNEGSKA (reference sequence). Trimming left V 1 base short and J 6 bases short, with 19 bases between. There are 16 residues in the CDR3. The CDR3 nucleotides are TGCAGTGCTAGAGGTAGTTTGTATAACACGGGTCAGCCCCAGCATTTT. It yields the protein CSARGSLYNTGQPQHF.

This clonotype is deemed medium-sized (0.01 to 0.1%). The J gene is TRBJ2-7, the V gene TRBV20-1; 8 nucleotides match TRBD2. J lost 4 bases, V lost 2 bases, and 7 bases had no gene match. Germline-derived CDR1 and CDR2 are DFQATT and SNEGSKA (reference sequence). CDR3 length: 14 amino acids. As DNA, the CDR3 is TGCAGTGCTAGAAGAGACGGGGGGGCATACGAGCAGTACTTC. It translates to CSARRDGGAYEQYF.

This clonotype came up many times. This chain connects TRBV12-3 or TRBV12-4 to TRBJ1-4, with a tentative D call TRBD1 (5 bases). With 5 bases removed from V and 5 bases from J, the gap between germline ends came to 9 bases. The CDR3 is 13 amino acids. CDR3 sequence reads: CASSRNRNEKLFF. CDR3 DNA: TGTGCCAGCAGTCGGAACAGGAATGAAAAACTGTTTTTT.

This clonotype showed up many times. The V gene is TRBV12-3 or TRBV12-4, the J gene TRBJ1-2; the D is unclear. The CDR3 consists of 13 residues. Trimming removed 1 base at V and 8 bases at J, with 11 bases between. Here the CDR3 reads CASSLVPTSGYTF. CDR3 in DNA: TGTGCCAGCAGTTTAGTCCCAACAAGCGGCTACACCTTC.

For this clonotype: This may come from a read error, since a much larger clone is one base off. This chain links TRBV7-2 with TRBJ2-2, with 9 bases lining up with TRBD1. Germline loops: CDR1 SGHTA, CDR2 FQGNSA. The CDR3 totals 15 residues. CDR3 sequence reads: CASSDRGANTGELSF. In DNA form, the CDR3 reads TGTGCCAGCAGCGACAGGGGGGCGAACACCGGGGAGCTGTCTTTT.

The rearrangement uses TRBV20-1 and TRBJ1-1, with D possibly matching TRBD1 (5 bases). There are 14 residues in the CDR3. The V gene lost 5 bases and the J gene lost 4 bases, with 17 bases spanning the gap. Germline-derived CDR1 and CDR2 are DFQATT and SNEGSKA (reference sequence). The CDR3 DNA reads as TGCAGTGCTCCTCTCGGGGGAGGAAGCACTGAAGCTTTCTTT. It encodes CSAPLGGGSTEAFF.

This clonotype was seen at least ten times. The chain has TRBV20-1 and TRBJ2-5; 7 nucleotides align to TRBD2. This CDR3 region has 15 residues. Germline V gene sequence: CDR1 DFQATT, CDR2 SNEGSKA (reference sequence). The junction had 8 bases not matched to a gene; V was cut back by 1 base and J by 3 bases. The CDR3 loop is CSARGASGVEETQYF. The CDR3 coding sequence is TGCAGTGCTAGAGGGGCCAGCGGGGTAGAAGAGACCCAGTACTTC.

Notes on this clonotype: Since a much larger clone is just one base distant, this may be a read error. V gene TRBV7-9 combines with J gene TRBJ2-5; D remains unclear. V was shortened by 6 bases and J by 3 bases, with 2 bases between the two germline ends. Germline V lookup: CDR1 SEHNR, CDR2 FQNEAQ (reference sequence). This CDR3 has 10 residues. The CDR3 spells CASSKETQYF. In DNA, the CDR3 is TGTGCCAGCAGTAAAGAGACCCAGTACTTC. The full variable domain, completed using reference TRBV7-9 and TRBJ2-5, is DTGVSQNPRHKITKRGQNVTFRCDPISEHNRLYWYRQTLGQGPEFLTYFQNEAQLEKSRLLSDRFSAERPKGSFSTLEIQRTEQGDSAMYLCASSKETQYFGPGTRLLVL.

A note on this clonotype: A read error may be the cause here, since a much bigger clone is one base away. The V call is TRBV6-1, the J call TRBJ1-5; D not certain. The CDR3 is 15 residues long. The germline V gene encodes CDR1 MNHNS and CDR2 SASEGT. CDR3 DNA: TGTGCCAGCAGTGAAGGATCCCGACGCGGGCAGCCCCGGCATTTT. Its protein is CASSEGSRRGQPRHF.

At least ten counts were recorded for this clonotype. This sequence joins TRBV7-9 and TRBJ1-5; D perhaps matches TRBD1 (6 bases). The germline V and J ends were trimmed by 3 bases and 5 bases, with 8 bases remaining between them. CDR1 is SEHNR and CDR2 is FQNEAQ in the germline V gene (reference sequence). CDR3 length: 13 residues. The CDR3 is CASSLRQDQPQHF. The CDR3 DNA reads as TGTGCCAGCAGCTTGCGACAGGATCAGCCCCAGCATTTT.

This clonotype was detected many times. The J gene is TRBJ1-5, the V gene TRBV6-1; D gene uncertain. The V and J ends lost 4 bases and 5 bases respectively, with 9 bases between them. The germline CDR1 and CDR2 sequences are MNHNS and SASEGT. The CDR3 consists of 13 residues. The CDR3 DNA is TGTGCCAGCAGTGCCTTCGGCGATCAGCCCCAGCATTTT. The encoded protein is CASSAFGDQPQHF.

This clonotype was detected many times. V usage is TRBV2 and J usage is TRBJ2-5; TRBD2 might be the D (6 bases). CDR3 length: 12 amino acids. CDR1 and CDR2 from the germline V gene are SNHLY and FYNNEI. V lost 8 bases and J lost 3, with 10 bases in between. CDR3 nucleotides: TGTGCCAGCGGTGGGGGGAAAGAGACCCAGTACTTC. Its protein is CASGGGKETQYF. Using reference TRBV2 and TRBJ2-5 for the parts outside the CDR3, the full variable domain is EPEVTQTPSHQVTQMGQEVILRCVPISNHLYFYWYRQILGQKVEFLVSFYNNEISEKSEIFDDQFSVERPDGSNFTLKIRSTKLEDSAMYFCASGGGKETQYFGPGTRLLVL.

This clonotype was detected many times. This chain connects TRBV12-3 or TRBV12-4 to TRBJ1-6, with D tentatively TRBD1 (5 bases). This CDR3 is built from 15 residues. The germline V and J ends were trimmed by 8 bases and 6 bases, with 17 bases remaining between them. The CDR3 region has the DNA TGTGCCAGCGGTATTGCAACAGGTTTTAATTCACCCCTCCACTTT. It translates to CASGIATGFNSPLHF.

This clonotype was counted a few times. This may arise from a read error, as a much more abundant clone is one base away. The CDR3 region has the DNA TGCGGTGCGGGACTAGTGGGATATGTATACGAGCAGTACTTC. It encodes CGAGLVGYVYEQYF. The chain couples TRBV20-1 to TRBJ2-7, with TRBD2 identical over 8 bases. The V gene's germline CDR1 is DFQATT and CDR2 SNEGSKA (reference sequence). The CDR3 contains 14 residues.

This clonotype was counted many times. V is TRBV6-2 or TRBV6-3 and J is TRBJ2-3; the D gene is possibly TRBD1 (5 bases). Germline lookup yields CDR1 MNHEY and CDR2 SVGEGT. CDR3 length: 15 amino acids. Trimming left V 7 bases short and J 2 bases short, with 16 bases between. CDR3 in amino acids: CASILDQGDTDTQYF. As DNA, the CDR3 is TGTGCCAGCATCCTCGACCAGGGTGACACAGATACGCAGTATTTT.

The table lists this clonotype with many counts. This sequence joins TRBV28 and TRBJ2-3; D is uncertain. The CDR3 totals 11 residues. Deletions cut 3 bases from V and 6 bases from J, with 4 bases between. Per the germline V gene, CDR1 is MDHEN and CDR2 is SYDVKM. The CDR3 region is CASSFRDTQYF. CDR3 bases: TGTGCCAGCAGTTTTCGGGATACGCAGTATTTT. Full variable domain (missing parts from reference TRBV28 and TRBJ2-3): DVKVTQSSRYLVKRTGEKVFLECVQDMDHENMFWYRQDPGLGLRLIYFSYDVKMKEKGDIPEGYSVSREKKERFSLILESASTNQTSMYLCASSFRDTQYFGPGTRLTVL.

Many counts were recorded for this clonotype. The rearrangement uses TRBV29-1 and TRBJ1-1; D call uncertain. V lost 7 bases and J 4 bases, leaving 10 bases between the germline ends. The CDR3 sequence is 11 residues long. Germline V gene sequence: CDR1 SQVTM, CDR2 ANQGSEA. CDR3 sequence: CSGGEPTEAFF. The CDR3 DNA reads TGCAGCGGCGGAGAGCCCACTGAAGCTTTCTTT.

This clonotype was seen at least ten times. V is TRBV30 and J is TRBJ2-1; D gene ambiguous. Germline V lookup: CDR1 GTSNPN, CDR2 SVGIG (reference sequence). V lost 0 bases, J lost 10 bases, and 16 bases lay in between. The CDR3 is 14 amino acids. CDR3 loop: CAWSVAWIAGEQFF. In nucleotides, the CDR3 is TGTGCCTGGAGTGTAGCTTGGATCGCCGGAGAGCAGTTCTTC.

In this sample, this clonotype turned up many times. CDR3 nucleotide sequence: TGTGCCAGCAGCCAAGTCCGAGTCGGGAGTGAGCAGTTCTTC. Its translation is CASSQVRVGSEQFF. The chain employs TRBV4-2 and TRBJ2-1; the D gene is possibly TRBD2 (6 bases). Trimming shortened V by 1 base and J by 9 bases, and 13 bases separated the two germline ends. Germline CDR1 and CDR2: LGHNA and YNFKEQ. The CDR3 loop spans 14 amino acids.

Ten or more counts support this clonotype. This chain joins TRBV20-1 and TRBJ2-5; 7 positions agree with TRBD1. The trim removed 6 bases at V and 6 bases at J, leaving 16 bases unmatched. Germline V gene data show CDR1 as DFQATT and CDR2 as SNEGSKA (reference sequence). CDR3 size: 15 residues. The CDR3: CSATGQPLKTKTQYF. CDR3 DNA: TGCAGTGCAACGGGACAGCCCCTAAAGACGAAGACCCAGTACTTC.

This clonotype was recorded only once. A far larger clone differs by one base, so this is likely a read error. The chain joins TRBV5-5 to TRBJ2-1; D is undetermined. The CDR3 covers 15 residues. Per germline, CDR1 SGHKS and CDR2 YYEKEE (reference sequence). CDR3 nucleotide sequence: TGCGCCAGCAGCTTGGCCGTGACAACTTACAATGAGCAGTCCTTC. Protein: CASSLAVTTYNEQSF.

This clonotype was counted at least ten times. The V and J genes are TRBV7-2 and TRBJ2-5; 8 bases align to TRBD2. The junction had 3 bases not matched to a gene; V was cut back by 1 base and J by 5 bases. The CDR3 has 14 residues. The germline V gene has CDR1 SGHTA and CDR2 FQGNSA. The CDR3 nucleotides read TGTGCCAGCAGCTTAGGTCCGGGAGGGGAGACCCAGTACTTC. Its translation: CASSLGPGGETQYF.